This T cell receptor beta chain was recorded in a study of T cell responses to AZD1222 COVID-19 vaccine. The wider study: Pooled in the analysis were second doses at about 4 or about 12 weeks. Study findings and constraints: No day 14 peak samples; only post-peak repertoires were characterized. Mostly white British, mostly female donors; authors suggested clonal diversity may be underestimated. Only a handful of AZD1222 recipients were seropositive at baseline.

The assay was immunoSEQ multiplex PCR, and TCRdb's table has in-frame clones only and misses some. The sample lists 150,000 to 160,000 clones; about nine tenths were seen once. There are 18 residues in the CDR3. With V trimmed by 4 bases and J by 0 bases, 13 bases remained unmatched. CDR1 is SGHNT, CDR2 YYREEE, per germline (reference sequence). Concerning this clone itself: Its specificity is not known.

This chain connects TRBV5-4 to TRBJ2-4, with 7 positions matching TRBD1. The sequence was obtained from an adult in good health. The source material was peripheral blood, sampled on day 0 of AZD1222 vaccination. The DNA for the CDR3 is TGTGCCAGCAGCAGAACGACAGGGCCCGCGGTAGCCAAAAACATTCAGTACTTC. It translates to CASSRTTGPAVAKNIQYF.